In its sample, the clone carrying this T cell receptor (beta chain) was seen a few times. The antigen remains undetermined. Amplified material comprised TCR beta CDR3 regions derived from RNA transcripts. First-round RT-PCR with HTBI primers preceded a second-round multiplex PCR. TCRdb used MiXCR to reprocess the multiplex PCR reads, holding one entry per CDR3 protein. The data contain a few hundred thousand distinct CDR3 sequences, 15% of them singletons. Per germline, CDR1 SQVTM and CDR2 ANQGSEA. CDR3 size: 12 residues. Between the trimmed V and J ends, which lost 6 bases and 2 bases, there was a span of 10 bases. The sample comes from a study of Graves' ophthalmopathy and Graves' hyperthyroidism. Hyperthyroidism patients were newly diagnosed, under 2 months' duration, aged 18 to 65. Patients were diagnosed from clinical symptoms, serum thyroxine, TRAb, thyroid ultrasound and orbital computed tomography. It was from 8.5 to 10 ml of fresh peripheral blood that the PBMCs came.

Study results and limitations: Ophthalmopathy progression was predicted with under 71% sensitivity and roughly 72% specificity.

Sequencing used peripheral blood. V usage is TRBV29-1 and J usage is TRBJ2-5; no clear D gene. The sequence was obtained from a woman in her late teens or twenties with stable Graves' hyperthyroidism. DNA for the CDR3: TGCAGCGTCGACCTCAGTCAAGAGACCCAGTACTTC. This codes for CSVDLSQETQYF.